Listed below are T cell receptor beta chains from one sample, sequenced in a study of vaccination and CD4 T cells after COVID-19. Their cognate antigens are unknown. TCRdb re-analysed the PCR reads in MiXCR, keeping a single row per CDR3 protein. The table includes 9,500 to 13,000 distinct CDR3 sequences, roughly 53% detected once. Sequencing was performed on CD4+ T cells from blood, cultured in vitro. The receptors shown here come from a human donor who had recovered from COVID-19. Both conserved end residues are part of each CDR3. Each record gives: D gene, clone size, J gene, V gene, CDR3 DNA, CDR3 protein. D genes are given only for firm matches. Only part of the rows carry a size: once, few, many, or a class if the clone is expanded.

- - TRBJ1-2 TRBV6-1 TGTGCCAGCAGTGAATGGGTAGACTATGGCTACACCTTC CASSEWVDYGYTF
- - TRBJ1-2 TRBV5-1 TGCGCCAGCAGCTTAAACAGGAGAGGCTACACCTTC CASSLNRRGYTF
- few TRBJ1-2 TRBV20-1 TGCAGTGTAGCGTCAGCTAACTATGGCTACACCTTC CSVASANYGYTF
- - TRBJ1-2 TRBV7-2 TGTGCCAGCAGCTTAGGTGCGGCCTTTGGAGGCTACACCTTC CASSLGAAFGGYTF
- few TRBJ1-2 TRBV7-2 TGTGCCAGCAGCACCCAATCGGGGGCAAGCTATGGCTACACCTTC CASSTQSGASYGYTF
- - TRBJ2-7 TRBV6-2/TRBV6-3 TGTGCCAGCAGTTACTCGGGGTTATGGTCCGAGCAGTACTTC CASSYSGLWSEQYF
- - TRBJ1-5 TRBV6-2/TRBV6-3 TGTGCCAGCAGTTCGACAGCTAGCAATCAGCCCCAGCATTTT CASSSTASNQPQHF
- - TRBJ2-1 TRBV20-1 TGCAGTGCATCCGGCTCAGGTTACAATGAGCAGTTCTTC CSASGSGYNEQFF
- - TRBJ2-6 TRBV6-1 TGTGCCAGCACCACCTTAGGGACTGTTTCCTCTGGGGCCAACGTCCTGACTTTC CASTTLGTVSSGANVLTF
TRBD2 few TRBJ2-3 TRBV20-1 TGCAGTGCTAGACCTCCAAAGGGACTAGCGGGAGGTATAGATACGCAGTATTTT CSARPPKGLAGGIDTQYF
- - TRBJ2-5 TRBV11-3 TGTGCCAGCAGCTTAGGTCCTGGACAGCAAGAGACCCAGTACTTC CASSLGPGQQETQYF
- - TRBJ2-7 TRBV20-1 TGCAGTGCTAGAGATCTAATTCAGCCTAGCTCCTACGAGCAGTACTTC CSARDLIQPSSYEQYF
TRBD2 few TRBJ2-7 TRBV6-1 TGTGCCAGTACGACTAGCGGGACCTACGAGCAGTACTTC CASTTSGTYEQYF
- once TRBJ1-2 TRBV25-1 TGTGCCAGCAGGTTTGGTGGGCAGACCTATGGCTACACCTTC CASRFGGQTYGYTF
- few TRBJ1-1 TRBV6-1 TGTGCCAGCAGTGAAGTGTCCTCGGGATTGGGGACTGAAGCTTTCTTT CASSEVSSGLGTEAFF
TRBD1 - TRBJ2-6 TRBV11-3 TGTGCCAGCAGATCCGGGACAGGGGCATTGGGAGGGGCCAACGTCCTGACTTTC CASRSGTGALGGANVLTF
- - TRBJ1-2 TRBV2 TGTGCCAGCCGGGGATCGGGCGGCTACACCTTC CASRGSGGYTF